Listed here are 29 T cell receptor beta chains from one sample, sequenced in a study of OX40 agonist ivuxolimab in advanced cancers. Clones were read by immunoSEQ multiplex PCR, and TCRdb kept only the in-frame ones, dropping some. The data contain more than 55,000 clones, around 82% of them singletons. Source: CD4+ or CD8+ T cells sorted from blood, taken in a trial of the OX40 agonist ivuxolimab. These receptors originate from an adult with an advanced solid tumor such as melanoma, head and neck, liver or kidney cancer.

The chain couples TRBV7-2 to TRBJ2-3, with 9 bases matching TRBD2. The CDR3 length is 15 residues. Trimming took 4 bases from V and 7 from J; bases not matched to a gene: 9. Looked up from germline, CDR1 is SGHTA and CDR2 is FQGNSA. CDR3 region: CASSSNVLAGNTQYF. Written as DNA, the CDR3 is TGTGCCAGCAGCTCGAACGTCCTAGCGGGGAATACGCAGTATTTT.

The chain carries TRBV5-1 and TRBJ1-5; the D gene is possibly TRBD1 (5 bases). The CDR3 runs to 15 residues. CDR1 is SGHRS, CDR2 YFSETQ, per germline. V was trimmed by 2 bases and J by 7 bases, leaving 16 bases between them. CDR3 amino acids: CASSLLGRGDQPQHF. For the CDR3, the DNA is TGCGCCAGCAGCTTATTAGGTAGGGGAGACCAGCCCCAGCATTTT.

The genes are TRBV6-6 and TRBJ1-2; 7 bases agree with TRBD1. The germline gives CDR1 MNHNY, CDR2 SVGAGI (reference sequence). The CDR3 sequence is 14 residues long. The V and J ends lost 6 bases and 4 bases, in that order; junction bases with no gene match: 8. The CDR3 DNA follows: TGTGCCAGCAGCGACAGGGTGTCCAGCTATGGCTACACCTTC. It encodes CASSDRVSSYGYTF.

V and J are TRBV19 and TRBJ2-3; maybe TRBD2 (5 bases). Germline CDR1 LNHDA, CDR2 SQIVND (reference sequence). Trimming removed 3 bases at V and 0 bases at J, with 10 bases between. This CDR3 spans 15 amino acids. The CDR3 sequence: CASSMGSGSTDTQYF. The CDR3 DNA reads as TGTGCCAGTAGTATGGGAAGCGGAAGCACAGATACGCAGTATTTT.

V gene TRBV7-2 combines with J gene TRBJ1-2, with 7 bases identical to TRBD1. CDR3 length equals 13 residues. The V gene end was trimmed by 5 bases and the J gene end by 4 bases; junction bases not matched to a gene: 4. Germline V lookup: CDR1 SGHTA, CDR2 FQGNSA. The chain's CDR3 is CASSTGQLYGYTF. As DNA, the CDR3 is TGTGCCAGCAGCACGGGACAGCTCTATGGCTACACCTTC.

The table lists this clone with a count of one. CDR3 sequence (DNA): TGCGCCAGCAGCGCTACTAGCACGGGGCTCCACGAGCAGTACTTC. Its protein is CASSATSTGLHEQYF. The rearrangement uses TRBV5-1 and TRBJ2-7; the D gene is possibly TRBD2 (6 bases). The CDR3 covers 15 residues. Trimming removed 4 bases from V and 5 bases from J, with 19 bases in between. CDR1 SGHRS and CDR2 YFSETQ come from the germline V gene.

This chain uses TRBV19 with TRBJ2-1, with D perhaps TRBD1 or TRBD2 (7 bases each). The CDR3 contains 17 residues. Trimming took 4 bases from V and 7 from J, leaving 23 bases between them. Germline V lookup: CDR1 LNHDA, CDR2 SQIVND (reference sequence). In DNA form, the CDR3 reads TGTGCCAGTAGTAGTTCACCAGGGGGGGTGGGAAGAAATGAGCAGTTCTTC. As protein: CASSSSPGGVGRNEQFF.

The chain uses TRBV19 and TRBJ2-1, with a possible D match to TRBD2 (5 bases). V was pared by 5 bases and J by 8 bases, with 19 bases between. The CDR3 is 15 residues long. The germline CDR1 and CDR2 sequences are LNHDA and SQIVND (reference sequence). CDR3 sequence (DNA): TGTGCCAGTAGTCCCCCCGGGTGGGAGAGCCATGAGCAGTTCTTC. Encoded protein: CASSPPGWESHEQFF.

This sequence joins TRBV28 and TRBJ2-7, with D possibly matching TRBD1 (6 bases). The length of the CDR3 is 12 residues. V shed 5 bases and J shed 6 bases, with 11 bases lying between them. Germline-derived CDR1 and CDR2 are MDHEN and SYDVKM. The CDR3 nucleotides read TGTGCCAGCAGTGGGGGACAACCCGAGCAGTACTTC. This encodes CASSGGQPEQYF.

The chain is built from TRBV5-4 and TRBJ2-1, with 11 bases that match TRBD2. The ends lost 4 bases at V and 8 bases at J; junction bases unmatched: 5. Germline V gene data show CDR1 as SGHNT and CDR2 as YYREEE (reference sequence). There are 14 residues in the CDR3. CDR3 coding DNA: TGTGCCAGCAGCACTAGCGGGAGTTTCCATGAGCAGTTCTTC. Protein product: CASSTSGSFHEQFF.

The DNA for the CDR3 is TGTGCCAGCCAAAAAGGGACTAGCGGACTCGTAGATACGCAGTATTTT. It translates to CASQKGTSGLVDTQYF. The rearrangement joins TRBV27 to TRBJ2-3; 11 positions agree with TRBD2. Germline CDR1 is MNHEY and CDR2 is SMNVEV (reference sequence). The CDR3 contains 16 residues. V gave up 8 bases and J gave up 5 bases; unmatched junction bases: 12.

The chain links TRBV11-2 to TRBJ2-7, with a weak D call TRBD2 (5 bases). The CDR3 covers 16 residues. Deletions cut 3 bases from V and 5 bases from J, with 20 bases between. Germline loops: CDR1 SGHAT, CDR2 FQNNGV. CDR3: CASSLNRAGLSHEQYF. CDR3 in DNA: TGTGCCAGCAGCTTGAACCGGGCGGGCCTTTCCCACGAGCAGTACTTC.

This clone has only a few counts. The chain is built from TRBV29-1 and TRBJ2-7; D perhaps matches TRBD2 (5 bases). Germline CDR1 is SQVTM and CDR2 is ANQGSEA. CDR3 length: 13 residues. Trimming pared 0 bases from V and 3 bases from J, leaving 9 bases between. In DNA, the CDR3 is TGCAGCGTTGAAGATCCTGGGAGCTACGAGCAGTACTTC. This codes for CSVEDPGSYEQYF.

This chain uses TRBV27 with TRBJ2-5; no reliable D call. Gene TRBJ2-7 matches the end of the DNA better, so the J call may be wrong. The CDR3 runs to 14 residues. Germline V gene lookup returns CDR1 MNHEY and CDR2 SMNVEV (reference sequence). CDR3 in amino acids: CASRGGRRSYEQYF. The CDR3, as DNA: TGTGCCAGCAGAGGTGGGCGACGGTCCTACGAGCAGTACTTC.

This clone showed up just once. V and J are TRBV19 and TRBJ1-5; maybe TRBD1 (6 bases). CDR1 is LNHDA and CDR2 is SQIVND in the germline V gene (reference sequence). The length of the CDR3 is 15 residues. Trimming stripped 8 bases from V and 1 base from J, with 15 bases between. CDR3 bases: TGTGCCAGTCGAAATACAGGGCCCAGCAATCAGCCCCAGCATTTT. Amino acid sequence: CASRNTGPSNQPQHF.

About this clone itself: This specimen includes other DNA sequences encoding the same CDR3. This sequence joins TRBV7-2 and TRBJ2-1, with D tentatively TRBD2 (6 bases). Germline-derived CDR1 and CDR2 are SGHTA and FQGNSA. This CDR3 contains 17 residues. V lost 1 base and J lost 0, with 13 bases in between. CDR3 nucleotide sequence: TGTGCCAGCAGCTTAGATTCCGGGGGTAGCTCCTACAATGAGCAGTTCTTC. Its translation: CASSLDSGGSSYNEQFF.

The genes are TRBV18 and TRBJ1-1; no firm D call. This CDR3 spans 15 amino acids. Germline loops: CDR1 KGHSH, CDR2 LQKENI. V lost 3 bases and J 1 base, leaving 12 bases between the germline ends. The CDR3 nucleotides are TGTGCCAGCTCACCCCTCCGATCGGGGAACACTGAAGCTTTCTTT. Encoded protein: CASSPLRSGNTEAFF.

The chain couples TRBV7-2 to TRBJ1-1, with TRBD1 as a possible D gene (5 bases). Per germline, CDR1 SGHTA and CDR2 FQGNSA. CDR3 length equals 13 residues. V was pared by 6 bases and J by 1 base, with 9 bases between. The CDR3 DNA reads as TGTGCCAGCAGTACAGGACAGAACACTGAAGCTTTCTTT. As protein: CASSTGQNTEAFF.

The CDR3 DNA reads as TGTGCCAGCCGGACGTGGAGGGAAGGTATCACCGGGGAGCTGTTTTTT. This translates into CASRTWREGITGELFF. J is TRBJ2-2 and V is TRBV18, with a possible D match to TRBD2 (6 bases). The V end lost 8 bases, the J end lost 4 bases, and 20 bases lay between the germline ends. This CDR3 contains 16 residues. Germline loops: CDR1 KGHSH, CDR2 LQKENI. Combining the CDR3 with reference TRBV18 and TRBJ2-2 gives the whole variable domain NAGVMQNPRHLVRRRGQEARLRCSPMKGHSHVYWYRQLPEEGLKFMVYLQKENIIDESGMPKERFSAEFPKEGPSILRIQQVVRGDSAAYFCASRTWREGITGELFFGEGSRLTVL.

The chain joins TRBV6-6 to TRBJ2-7; TRBD1 is a possible D gene (5 bases). This CDR3 comprises 13 residues. Trimming shortened V by 2 bases and J by 3 bases, and 8 bases separated the two germline ends. Germline V lookup: CDR1 MNHNY, CDR2 SVGAGI (reference sequence). The DNA of the CDR3 is TGTGCCAGCAGTTACCCAGGGAACTACGAGCAGTACTTC. It encodes CASSYPGNYEQYF.

J is TRBJ2-1 and V is TRBV5-6, with 11 bases matching TRBD2. The CDR3 spans 15 residues. The germline V gene has CDR1 SGHDT and CDR2 YYEEEE. Germline trimming cut 7 bases from V and 7 bases from J; bases unmatched to any gene: 10. CDR3 sequence reads: CASCLRSSGRNEQFF. In DNA, the CDR3 is TGTGCCAGCTGCCTTCGGTCTAGCGGGAGGAATGAGCAGTTCTTC. The entire variable domain, with the rest obtained from reference TRBV5-6 and TRBJ2-1, is as follows: DAGVTQSPTHLIKTRGQQVTLRCSPKSGHDTVSWYQQALGQGPQFIFQYYEEEERQRGNFPDRFSGHQFPNYSSELNVNALLLGDSALYLCASCLRSSGRNEQFFGPGTRLTVL.

This clone showed up just a few times. The chain recombines TRBV28 with TRBJ1-1; D remains ambiguous. Trimming pared 6 bases from V and 0 bases from J, leaving 8 bases between. This CDR3 has 13 amino acids. In germline, CDR1 is MDHEN, CDR2 SYDVKM. CDR3 in amino acids: CASRVLMNTEAFF. In DNA form, the CDR3 reads TGTGCCAGCAGGGTCCTCATGAACACTGAAGCTTTCTTT.

This clone has just one count. The rearrangement links TRBV5-4 to TRBJ2-1; possibly TRBD2 for D (5 bases). V was trimmed by 4 bases and J by 3 bases, leaving 17 bases between them. CDR3 size: 16 residues. The germline CDR1 and CDR2 sequences are SGHNT and YYREEE (reference sequence). Here the CDR3 DNA reads TGTGCCAGCAGCCCTAGGGAGCCTAGAGGCTACAATGAGCAGTTCTTC. Protein sequence: CASSPREPRGYNEQFF.

The chain uses TRBV6-4 and TRBJ2-3, with D perhaps TRBD1 (6 bases). The CDR3 consists of 14 residues. CDR1 MRHNA and CDR2 SNTAGT come from the germline V gene. Deletions cut 4 bases from V and 0 bases from J, with 8 bases between. The CDR3 sequence is CASSADSSTDTQYF. CDR3 nucleotides: TGTGCCAGCAGTGCGGACAGCAGCACAGATACGCAGTATTTT.

The chain employs TRBV5-1 and TRBJ2-2; tentative D call: TRBD1 (5 bases). Germline CDR1 reads SGHRS; CDR2 reads YFSETQ. There are 16 residues in the CDR3. Trimming pared 2 bases from V and 6 bases from J, leaving 17 bases between. The CDR3 region is CASSLQPSLGPGELFF. In DNA, the CDR3 is TGCGCCAGCAGCTTACAGCCTTCCCTGGGGCCCGGGGAGCTGTTTTTT.

The chain links TRBV27 to TRBJ1-5; D may be TRBD1 (5 bases). V was clipped by 4 bases and J by 4 bases, with 20 bases between them. Germline values: CDR1 MNHEY, CDR2 SMNVEV (reference sequence). The CDR3 covers 17 residues. This chain's CDR3 is CASSSTPGGFGNQPQHF. CDR3 coding DNA: TGTGCCAGCAGTTCGACCCCGGGGGGATTTGGAAATCAGCCCCAGCATTTT.

Here the CDR3 reads CASSSGRNYGYTF. In DNA, the CDR3 is TGTGCCAGCAGCTCCGGCAGGAACTATGGCTACACCTTC. The V call is TRBV5-4, the J call TRBJ1-2; D remains ambiguous. The ends were cut back, 3 bases at V and 2 bases at J, with 8 bases in the middle. This CDR3 has 13 residues. The germline CDR1 and CDR2 sequences are SGHNT and YYREEE (reference sequence).

The CDR3 protein is CASRRGGVSYEQYF. The CDR3 bases are TGTGCCAGCAGGCGCGGGGGGGTTTCCTACGAGCAGTACTTC. The chain carries TRBV6-5 and TRBJ2-7; 9 nucleotides agree with TRBD2. J lost 1 base, V lost 6 bases, and 4 bases had no gene match. The length of the CDR3 is 14 residues. Germline V gene data show CDR1 as MNHEY and CDR2 as SVGAGI.

The rearrangement links TRBV19 to TRBJ1-2; D ambiguous. Germline values: CDR1 LNHDA, CDR2 SQIVND (reference sequence). V shed 4 bases and J shed 0 bases, with 9 bases lying between them. The CDR3 runs to 14 residues. Written as DNA, the CDR3 is TGTGCCAGTAGTAGCCTCGGAGCTAACTATGGCTACACCTTC. Amino acid sequence: CASSSLGANYGYTF. The variable domain in full, completed from reference TRBV19 and TRBJ1-2, reads DGGITQSPKYLFRKEGQNVTLSCEQNLNHDAMYWYRQDPGQGLRLIYYSQIVNDFQKGDIAEGYSVSREKKESFPLTVTSAQKNPTAFYLCASSSLGANYGYTFGSGTRLTVV.